This T cell receptor beta chain was sequenced during a study of T cell repertoires in ileal Crohn's disease. Study results and limitations: Compared with non-smokers, active smokers at surgery showed more clonal expansions. Every patient over 26.8% clonality showed endoscopic recurrence.

The repertoire was sequenced with immunoSEQ multiplex PCR; TCRdb's copy has only in-frame clones and lacks some. The repertoire has about 5,700 clones, 80% to 90% of them found once; the top ten carry approximately 5.9%. Germline V CDR1 and CDR2: MNHNY, SVGAGI (reference sequence). Between the trimmed V and J ends, which lost 2 bases and 4 bases, there was a span of 8 bases. This CDR3 is built from 13 residues. Comments on this clone: Its antigen is not known.

The sequencing input was ileal tissue. The receptor was isolated from an adult with Crohn's disease. V gene TRBV6-6 combines with J gene TRBJ2-5, with no clear D. CDR3 loop: CASSYAGRETQYF. The CDR3 DNA reads TGTGCCAGCAGTTACGCAGGTCGAGAGACCCAGTACTTC.